The 23 T cell receptor beta chains below come from one sample, sequenced in a study of blood T cells in healthy people across ages. A sample-barcoded 5' primer and a J-beta primer mix were used in a second PCR of roughly 6 to 11 cycles. TCRdb processed the 5' RACE reads anew with MiXCR; each CDR3 protein has one entry. The sample contains some 890,000 distinct CDR3 sequences, 25% to 35% of which appear only once. Another study also made use of these data, one on T cells of mothers and their children.

Sample: blood. The receptors were gathered from a woman in her thirties or forties in good health.

This clonotype was recorded a few times. The rearrangement uses TRBV6-5 and TRBJ1-2; D is uncertain. The V and J ends lost 5 bases and 1 base respectively, with 8 bases between them. The CDR3 is 13 residues long. Germline lookup yields CDR1 MNHEY and CDR2 SVGAGI. The CDR3 region is CASSAVSNYGYTF. The CDR3 coding sequence is TGTGCCAGCAGTGCAGTCAGTAACTATGGCTACACCTTC.

A few counts support this clonotype. The rearrangement joins TRBV7-9 to TRBJ1-5; 9 bases are a match to TRBD1. V was pared by 5 bases and J by 7 bases, with 15 bases of the junction left unmatched. Germline assignment: CDR1 SEHNR and CDR2 FQNEAQ (reference sequence). The CDR3 spans 17 residues. The CDR3 DNA reads TGTGCCAGCAGCGGATCCGGGACAGGGCTGCGGCGCCAGCCCCAGCATTTT. Translation gives CASSGSGTGLRRQPQHF.

This clonotype has just a few counts. The CDR3 DNA follows: TGTGCCAGCAGCCCCTCTCCCCGTAGCTCCTACAATGAGCAGTACTTC. Protein: CASSPSPRSSYNEQYF. J is TRBJ2-1 and V is TRBV7-6, with D unresolved. The end of the DNA aligns better with TRBJ2-7, so the J call may be wrong. The CDR3 runs 16 residues. Germline-derived CDR1 and CDR2 are SGHVS and FNYEAQ.

The chain uses TRBV29-1 and TRBJ2-1, with 7 positions matching TRBD2. Germline V lookup: CDR1 SQVTM, CDR2 ANQGSEA. This CDR3 contains 18 residues. The V gene end was trimmed by 5 bases and the J gene end by 0 bases; junction bases not matched to a gene: 16. The CDR3 sequence: CSVNSLGSGRSSYNEQFF. The CDR3 DNA is TGCAGCGTTAACAGCCTAGGTAGCGGGCGGAGCTCCTACAATGAGCAGTTCTTC.

About this clonotype itself: Just one base apart from a much larger clone, this may be a read error. The chain couples TRBV15 to TRBJ2-3, with 7 bases aligning to TRBD2. The germline V gene has CDR1 LNHNV and CDR2 YYDKDF (reference sequence). The CDR3 loop spans 15 amino acids. V lost 0 bases to trimming and J lost 4 bases; unmatched junction nucleotides: 4. The CDR3, as DNA: TGTGCCACCAGCAGAGAGCGGGGGTATGCAGATACGCAGTATTTT. This codes for CATSRERGYADTQYF.

The gene calls are TRBV20-1 and TRBJ1-5; a weak D match, TRBD1 (5 bases). The CDR3 contains 16 residues. Germline assignment: CDR1 DFQATT and CDR2 SNEGSKA (reference sequence). Trimming stripped 1 base from V and 3 bases from J, with 16 bases between. In nucleotides, the CDR3 is TGCAGTGCTAGAGTCGGGACCGCGCTAGACAATCAGCCCCAGCATTTT. It yields the protein CSARVGTALDNQPQHF.

This clonotype was seen a handful of times. This chain links TRBV20-1 with TRBJ2-7; D possibly uses TRBD1 or TRBD2 (5 bases each). This CDR3 comprises 12 residues. CDR1 is DFQATT, CDR2 SNEGSKA, per germline (reference sequence). V dropped 3 bases and J dropped 6 bases, with 12 bases sitting between them. CDR3 DNA: TGCAGTGCTAGCCGGGGCTTGGGCGAGCAGTACTTC. This codes for CSASRGLGEQYF.

Many counts were recorded for this clonotype. V gene TRBV6-6 combines with J gene TRBJ1-2; TRBD1 might be the D (6 bases). The V gene lost 7 bases and the J gene lost 6 bases, with 15 bases spanning the gap. The CDR3 contains 13 residues. Looked up from germline, CDR1 is MNHNY and CDR2 is SVGAGI (reference sequence). CDR3: CASTTGGLDGYTF. CDR3 bases: TGTGCCAGCACCACGGGGGGCCTGGATGGCTACACCTTC.

V and J are TRBV29-1 and TRBJ2-1; 8 bases are a match to TRBD1. The J call may be faulty, since TRBJ2-7 better matches the DNA end. This CDR3 has 12 amino acids. The germline V gene has CDR1 SQVTM and CDR2 ANQGSEA. CDR3 nucleotide sequence: TGCAGCGCACGGACAGGGCGGAATGAGCAGTACTTC. This codes for CSARTGRNEQYF.

This clonotype was detected only a few times. The chain has TRBV6-2 or TRBV6-3 and TRBJ1-1; no definite D call. Between the trimmed V and J ends, which lost 8 bases and 6 bases, there was a span of 10 bases. CDR3 length equals 11 residues. The germline V gene encodes CDR1 MNHEY and CDR2 SVGEGT. The CDR3 loop reads CASARGAEAFF. CDR3 in DNA: TGTGCCAGCGCACGGGGAGCTGAAGCTTTCTTT.

This clonotype was observed at least ten times. V gene TRBV7-2 combines with J gene TRBJ2-7; tentative D call: TRBD1 (5 bases). This CDR3 comprises 15 residues. CDR1 is SGHTA, CDR2 FQGNSA, per germline. The V gene lost 1 base and the J gene lost 0 bases, with 10 bases spanning the gap. CDR3 sequence reads: CASSLDRTSSYEQYF. The CDR3 nucleotides read TGTGCCAGCAGCTTAGACAGGACGAGCTCCTACGAGCAGTACTTC. Drawing the rest from reference TRBV7-2 and TRBJ2-7, the complete variable domain is GAGVSQSPSNKVTEKGKDVELRCDPISGHTALYWYRQSLGQGLEFLIYFQGNSAPDKSGLPSDRFSAERTGGSVSTLTIQRTQQEDSAVYLCASSLDRTSSYEQYFGPGTRLTVT.

This clonotype was counted between two and nine times. This chain uses TRBV7-3 with TRBJ2-7, with D perhaps matching TRBD1 (6 bases). Trimming removed 0 bases at V and 11 bases at J, with 17 bases between. The V gene's germline CDR1 is SGHTA and CDR2 FQGTGA. The length of the CDR3 is 14 residues. The CDR3 protein is CASSLTGRGRVKYF. The DNA for the CDR3 is TGTGCCAGCAGCTTAACCGGCAGGGGAAGGGTCAAGTACTTC. The whole variable domain, remainder taken from reference TRBV7-3 and TRBJ2-7, is GAGVSQTPSNKVTEKGKYVELRCDPISGHTALYWYRQSLGQGPEFLIYFQGTGAADDSGLPNDRFFAVRPEGSVSTLKIQRTERGDSAVYLCASSLTGRGRVKYFGPGTRLTVT.

As for this clonotype: A much larger clone sits a single nucleotide away, making a read error possible. The V gene is TRBV20-1, the J gene TRBJ2-3, with 7 bases identical to TRBD2. CDR3 size: 13 residues. Germline lookup yields CDR1 DFQATT and CDR2 SNEGSKA (reference sequence). CDR3 DNA sequence: TGCAGTGCTACGAGCGGGGCTTCAGATACGCGGTATTTT. Its translation is CSATSGASDTRYF.

The sample holds many counts of this clonotype. The chain combines TRBV29-1 with TRBJ1-2; the match to TRBD1 covers 8 bases. Per germline, CDR1 SQVTM and CDR2 ANQGSEA. This CDR3 spans 14 amino acids. V gave up 4 bases and J gave up 5 bases; unmatched junction bases: 9. The CDR3, as DNA: TGCAGCGTTGGGGTGACAGGGGAAGGATATGGCTACACCTTC. It codes for CSVGVTGEGYGYTF.

This clonotype was seen at least ten times. The V and J genes are TRBV6-2 or TRBV6-3 and TRBJ2-7; a possible D gene is TRBD1 (5 bases). This CDR3 region has 14 residues. Per the germline V gene, CDR1 is MNHEY and CDR2 is SVGEGT. With 6 bases removed from V and 2 bases from J, the gap between germline ends came to 14 bases. As DNA, the CDR3 is TGTGCCAGCAGCCCCGCAGGGTATGCCTACGAGCAGTACTTC. It yields the protein CASSPAGYAYEQYF.

This clonotype was detected ten times or more. This chain joins TRBV7-2 and TRBJ2-7; D unclear. V gave up 6 bases and J gave up 7 bases, with 10 bases separating them. Per the germline V gene, CDR1 is SGHTA and CDR2 is FQGNSA. CDR3 length: 11 amino acids. CDR3 sequence: CASSSLGEQYF. The CDR3 nucleotides read TGTGCCAGCAGTTCCCTGGGAGAGCAGTACTTC. Variable domain in full (rest from reference TRBV7-2 and TRBJ2-7): GAGVSQSPSNKVTEKGKDVELRCDPISGHTALYWYRQSLGQGLEFLIYFQGNSAPDKSGLPSDRFSAERTGGSVSTLTIQRTQQEDSAVYLCASSSLGEQYFGPGTRLTVT.

A remark on this clonotype: Since a much larger clone is just one base distant, this may be a read error. This rearrangement joins TRBV5-1 to TRBJ2-3, with D possibly matching TRBD1 (6 bases). CDR3 size: 17 residues. Germline lookup yields CDR1 SGHRS and CDR2 YFSETQ. The germline V and J ends were trimmed by 4 bases and 1 base, with 19 bases remaining between them. As DNA, the CDR3 is TGCGCCAGCAGCGCAGGGGTTCGGGACGTGTGCACAGATACGCAGTATTTT. It codes for CASSAGVRDVCTDTQYF. Variable domain in full (rest from reference TRBV5-1 and TRBJ2-3): KAGVTQTPRYLIKTRGQQVTLSCSPISGHRSVSWYQQTPGQGLQFLFEYFSETQRNKGNFPGRFSGRQFSNSRSEMNVSTLELGDSALYLCASSAGVRDVCTDTQYFGPGTRLTVL.

The sample holds one count of this clonotype. The chain employs TRBV7-9 and TRBJ2-5; D gene unclear. V lost 6 bases, J lost 5 bases, and 7 bases lay in between. CDR1 and CDR2 from the germline V gene are SEHNR and FQNEAQ (reference sequence). The CDR3 has 11 amino acids. Here the CDR3 reads CASRSIETQYF. The CDR3, as DNA: TGTGCCAGCAGATCGATCGAGACCCAGTACTTC.

The chain carries TRBV12-3 or TRBV12-4 and TRBJ2-2, with 7 bases that match TRBD1. Germline trimming cut 7 bases from V and 3 bases from J; bases unmatched to any gene: 8. This CDR3 is built from 15 residues. The CDR3 loop reads CASTQRQGDTGELFF. The CDR3 region has the DNA TGTGCCAGCACCCAGCGCCAGGGGGACACCGGGGAGCTGTTTTTT.

There are many counts of this clonotype. The rearrangement links TRBV7-2 to TRBJ2-7, with 7 bases identical to TRBD1. The CDR3 is 17 amino acids. V lost 5 bases to trimming and J lost 1 base; unmatched junction nucleotides: 14. Germline V gene data show CDR1 as SGHTA and CDR2 as FQGNSA. The CDR3 protein is CASSRTVDWTGSYEQYF. CDR3 sequence (DNA): TGTGCCAGCAGCAGAACGGTAGACTGGACAGGTTCCTACGAGCAGTACTTC. Based on the CDR3 plus reference TRBV7-2 and TRBJ2-7, the full variable domain is GAGVSQSPSNKVTEKGKDVELRCDPISGHTALYWYRQSLGQGLEFLIYFQGNSAPDKSGLPSDRFSAERTGGSVSTLTIQRTQQEDSAVYLCASSRTVDWTGSYEQYFGPGTRLTVT.

About this clonotype itself: This may stem from a read error, because a much larger clone lies one nucleotide away. This chain connects TRBV20-1 to TRBJ2-5; TRBD2 aligns across 9 bases. Germline V gene data show CDR1 as DFQATT and CDR2 as SNEGSKA (reference sequence). J lost 5 bases, V lost 3 bases, and 13 bases had no gene match. The CDR3 spans 16 residues. CDR3 sequence reads: CSASVARRGGGETQYF. For the CDR3, the DNA is TGCAGTGCTAGTGTTGCCCGGCGGGGGGGAGGTGAGACCCAGTACTTC.

This chain links TRBV7-8 with TRBJ1-6, with D perhaps matching TRBD1 (5 bases). V dropped 3 bases and J dropped 9 bases, with 15 bases sitting between them. Germline loops: CDR1 SGHVS, CDR2 FQNEAQ. The CDR3 totals 15 residues. The CDR3, as DNA: TGTGCCAGCAGCTTGTCCGGGGGGTTAGCTTCACCCCTCCACTTT. This translates into CASSLSGGLASPLHF. Together with reference TRBV7-8 and TRBJ1-6, the CDR3 gives the full variable domain: GAGVSQSPRYKVAKRGQDVALRCDPISGHVSLFWYQQALGQGPEFLTYFQNEAQLDKSGLPSDRFFAERPEGSVSTLKIQRTQQEDSAVYLCASSLSGGLASPLHFGNGTRLTVT.

This clonotype was detected a few times. A read error may account for a junction end that differs from germline. This chain joins TRBV7-8 and TRBJ2-5; TRBD2 aligns across 9 bases. The CDR3 sequence is 15 residues long. Germline loops: CDR1 SGHVS, CDR2 FQNEAQ. The CDR3 coding sequence is TGTGTCAGCAGCTCCCCCCCTAGCGGGGCTGGGACCCAGTACTTC. Its translation is CVSSSPPSGAGTQYF.